One sample yielded the 5 T cell receptor beta chains listed below, sequenced in a study of technical replicates of blood from a handful of donors (dated by TCRdb to about 2017). To prepare the library, the immunoSEQ multiplex PCR assay was applied. Sourced from immuneACCESS, this table was stored by TCRdb with only in-frame sequences that have V and J called. A share of the clones is absent; for the studies checked, an unresolved V gene accounts for under half, and the remainder has no known explanation. Within this sample are 65,000 to 80,000 clones, with 95% to 97% of them counted one time only. The ten largest clonotypes hold roughly 0.25% of the sample. What was sequenced was T cells isolated from PBMCs. These receptors were collected from a human donor in good health.

The V and J genes are TRBV19 and TRBJ2-7; TRBD1 aligns across 7 bases. CDR3 length: 12 residues. Germline V lookup: CDR1 LNHDA, CDR2 SQIVND (reference sequence). V shed 6 bases and J 5 bases; nucleotides not matched to a gene: 4. The CDR3 here is CASSRGIDEQYF. The CDR3 coding sequence is TGTGCCAGTAGCAGGGGGATCGACGAGCAGTACTTC.

The V call is TRBV7-2, the J call TRBJ2-2; tentatively, D is TRBD1 (5 bases). CDR3 length: 16 residues. Germline V gives CDR1 SGHTA, CDR2 FQGNSA. Trimming stripped 1 base from V and 5 bases from J, with 14 bases between. CDR3 amino acids: CASSLGGLRRTGELFF. CDR3 nucleotide sequence: TGTGCCAGCAGCTTAGGGGGCCTTAGAAGGACCGGGGAGCTGTTTTTT.

CDR3 coding DNA: TGTGCCAGCAGCTTGCCGGGACAGGGGAGCACCGGGGAGCTGTTTTTT. Translated: CASSLPGQGSTGELFF. The chain joins TRBV7-9 to TRBJ2-2, with 10 bases aligning to TRBD1. Germline CDR1 SEHNR, CDR2 FQNEAQ (reference sequence). CDR3 size: 16 residues. V shed 3 bases, J shed 4 bases, and the junction held 5 bases outside the gene matches.

CDR3 nucleotide sequence: TGTGCCAGCTCCCGAAATGAGGGGGGGTACTCCTACGAGCAGTACTTC. It translates to CASSRNEGGYSYEQYF. V usage is TRBV18 and J usage is TRBJ2-7; the D gene is possibly TRBD2 (7 bases). CDR1 is KGHSH and CDR2 is LQKENI in the germline V gene. V shed 6 bases and J shed 0 bases, with 18 bases lying between them. This CDR3 has 16 amino acids.

The chain has TRBV7-2 and TRBJ2-4; D not resolved. This CDR3 is 14 amino acids long. Germline CDR1 reads SGHTA; CDR2 reads FQGNSA. V dropped 1 base and J dropped 10 bases, with 14 bases sitting between them. CDR3 in amino acids: CASSLVAPPAIQYF. CDR3 in DNA: TGTGCCAGCAGCTTAGTGGCTCCTCCAGCGATTCAGTACTTC. The full variable domain, its missing parts supplied by reference TRBV7-2 and TRBJ2-4, is GAGVSQSPSNKVTEKGKDVELRCDPISGHTALYWYRQSLGQGLEFLIYFQGNSAPDKSGLPSDRFSAERTGGSVSTLTIQRTQQEDSAVYLCASSLVAPPAIQYFGAGTRLSVL.